These 3 T cell receptor beta chains originate from one sample sequenced in a study of yellow fever vaccine responses in identical twins. Each CDR3 protein gets one entry after TCRdb re-called the RT-PCR reads with MiXCR. The table has under 25,000 distinct CDR3 sequences, roughly 78% seen once; the top ten hold more than 2%. The specimen comprised T cells from blood (PBMCs), unsorted or a sorted subset (not recorded which), sampled before or after yellow fever vaccination (not recorded which). The receptors come from a woman aged 18 to 35 who received the yellow fever vaccine.

This clonotype was observed once. The rearrangement joins TRBV4-2 to TRBJ2-5; D is possibly TRBD1 (5 bases). Germline V gene sequence: CDR1 LGHNA, CDR2 YNFKEQ. The germline V and J ends were trimmed by 0 bases and 4 bases, with 12 bases remaining between them. The CDR3 has 15 amino acids. The CDR3 loop reads CASSQDFRGLETQYF. The CDR3 DNA reads as TGTGCCAGCAGCCAAGATTTTAGGGGTTTAGAGACCCAGTACTTC.

Concerning this clonotype itself: The germline gene is not matched at one end of the junction; a read error may be the cause. V is TRBV7-6 and J is TRBJ2-3; TRBD2 matches 9 bases. Germline V CDR1 and CDR2: SGHVS, FNYEAQ. The CDR3 is 15 residues long. The CDR3 here is CASSPRTSVTGTQYF. The CDR3 DNA sequence: TGTGCCAGCAGCCCCAGGACTAGCGTCACAGGTACGCAGTATTTT.

The chain links TRBV15 to TRBJ1-2, with 11 bases that match TRBD1. The germline V gene has CDR1 LNHNV and CDR2 YYDKDF (reference sequence). J lost 8 bases, V lost 4 bases, and 9 bases had no gene match. The CDR3 covers 15 residues. This CDR3 is CATSIRRTGGEGYTF. CDR3 in DNA: TGTGCCACCAGCATTCGGAGGACAGGGGGCGAAGGCTACACCTTC.